The T cell receptor (beta chain) under discussion was sequenced for a study of regulatory T cells in long-lasting Graves disease. Both iRepertoire HTBI primers and Arm-PCR of CDR3 regions were used to build the TCR beta libraries. Via MiXCR, TCRdb re-called the multiplex PCR reads, giving one row per CDR3 protein. Among fewer than 600,000 distinct CDR3 sequences listed, less than 25% were seen once. Indicated time point: persistent/refractory GD, antithyroid drugs over 5 years with positive TRAb. PBMC-extracted RNA yielded the TCR library. This sample comprised peripheral blood mononuclear cells (PBMCs), obtained when the disease was refractory, from a patient treated with antithyroid drugs. The receptor was derived from a female donor with Graves disease.

This CDR3 reads CSALSGESPYEQYF. CDR3 bases: TGCAGTGCTTTAAGCGGCGAGAGCCCCTACGAGCAGTACTTC. The chain links TRBV20-1 to TRBJ2-7, with D tentatively TRBD2 (5 bases). The CDR3 totals 14 residues. Trimming left V 5 bases short and J 2 bases short, with 16 bases between. CDR1 and CDR2 (germline): DFQATT, SNEGSKA (reference sequence).